These 9 T cell receptor beta chains were all obtained from the same sample, sequenced in a study of T cell repertoires in cytomegalovirus infection. TCRdb recomputed calls from the reads with MiXCR, one row per CDR3 protein. The sample shows nearly 700,000 distinct CDR3 sequences, around 30% of them seen only once. Their target antigens are unknown. The source material was cultured PBMCs, sampled from culture after CMV antigen stimulation. The source of these receptors is a human donor in good health (CMV status not recorded). Some clones in this sample may be carry-over from other donors' samples.

This clonotype has ten or more counts. The CDR3 reads CASSPIRGPGNTIYF. CDR3 sequence (DNA): TGTGCCAGCAGCCCAATCAGGGGGCCCGGAAACACCATATATTTT. The chain employs TRBV7-2 and TRBJ1-3; 8 bases map to TRBD1. The CDR3 has 15 residues. V lost 5 bases and J lost 4; bases outside the gene matches: 7. Germline V CDR1 and CDR2: SGHTA, FQGNSA.

This clonotype was seen ten or more times. The chain uses TRBV7-2 and TRBJ1-1; TRBD1 matches 7 bases. Germline V gene data show CDR1 as SGHTA and CDR2 as FQGNSA. This CDR3 has 16 residues. The J segment lost 0 bases and the V segment lost 5 bases, leaving 9 bases of the junction unmatched. The CDR3 bases are TGTGCCAGCAGCACGCGACAGGGAGGGGTGAACACTGAAGCTTTCTTT. Protein product: CASSTRQGGVNTEAFF.

This clonotype was seen more than once but under ten times. The chain is built from TRBV6-6 and TRBJ2-7, with a possible D match to TRBD2 (6 bases). Germline loops: CDR1 MNHNY, CDR2 SVGAGI (reference sequence). The CDR3 loop spans 14 amino acids. V lost 3 bases and J 1 base, leaving 10 bases between the germline ends. The CDR3 region is CASSYKRVSYEQYF. For the CDR3, the DNA is TGTGCCAGCAGTTATAAGCGGGTTTCCTACGAGCAGTACTTC.

The rearrangement joins TRBV11-2 to TRBJ2-1, with 8 bases that match TRBD2. This CDR3 comprises 15 residues. V was clipped by 2 bases and J by 8 bases; unmatched bases: 8. Germline values: CDR1 SGHAT, CDR2 FQNNGV. CDR3 coding DNA: TGTGCCAGCAGCTTAAGGACTAGCAGGTGGGATGAGCAGTTCTTC. Amino acids: CASSLRTSRWDEQFF.

This clonotype appeared a few times. The chain uses TRBV19 and TRBJ1-5; TRBD1 agrees at 7 bases. The length of the CDR3 is 16 residues. With 3 bases clipped from V and 6 bases from J, the junction kept 11 bases outside the gene matches. Germline CDR1 LNHDA, CDR2 SQIVND (reference sequence). In DNA, the CDR3 is TGTGCCAGTAGTATTTTGGGGACAGCCTCAATTCAGCCCCAGCATTTT. This translates into CASSILGTASIQPQHF.

The chain employs TRBV12-5 and TRBJ1-5, with D hard to call. V shed 7 bases and J shed 2 bases, with 12 bases lying between them. CDR3 length: 14 residues. Germline CDR1 LGHNT, CDR2 FRNRAP. The CDR3 sequence: CASARSGGNQPQHF. The DNA of the CDR3 is TGTGCTAGTGCCCGGTCTGGGGGCAATCAGCCCCAGCATTTT.

This clonotype occurred many times. The rearrangement joins TRBV7-2 to TRBJ1-4, with 8 bases that match TRBD1. V shed 3 bases and J 3 bases; nucleotides not matched to a gene: 3. The CDR3 consists of 15 residues. Germline V lookup: CDR1 SGHTA, CDR2 FQGNSA. CDR3 DNA: TGTGCCAGCAGCTTGGACAGGGCGGCTAATGAAAAACTGTTTTTT. Translating gives CASSLDRAANEKLFF.

This clonotype showed up just a few times. The gene calls are TRBV11-3 and TRBJ2-7, with TRBD1 matching over 8 bases. V lost 1 base to trimming and J lost 2 bases; unmatched junction nucleotides: 4. In germline, CDR1 is SGHNT, CDR2 YENEEA. This CDR3 has 15 amino acids. In DNA, the CDR3 is TGTGCCAGCAGCTTAGGACAGGGGAAGCCCTACGAGCAGTACTTC. Encoded protein: CASSLGQGKPYEQYF.

This clonotype has only one observation. This sequence joins TRBV7-7 and TRBJ2-7; D is ambiguous. Germline-derived CDR1 and CDR2 are SSHAT and FNYEAQ (reference sequence). The ends were cut back, 1 base at V and 5 bases at J, with 15 bases in the middle. The CDR3 has 15 amino acids. DNA for the CDR3: TGTGCCAGCAGCTTAGAGGCAGGAGCCCCGAACGAGCAGTACTTC. It translates to CASSLEAGAPNEQYF.